Listed here are 19 T cell receptor beta chains from one sample, sequenced in a study of cytomegalovirus exposure and HLA in healthy donors. The PCR ran on 60 Vbeta and 13 Jbeta primers. Sequencing was performed with immunoSEQ multiplex PCR; in TCRdb, only in-frame clones are kept and a portion is missing. The table shows more than 200,000 clones, with roughly 80% occurring only once. Sequenced: PBMCs. Receptors were obtained from a man aged 35 to 55 in good health and CMV-seropositive.

The sample holds a few counts of this clone. The chain recombines TRBV6-5 with TRBJ1-5; D is unclear. The CDR3 totals 14 residues. CDR1 MNHEY and CDR2 SVGAGI come from the germline V gene. The V end lost 3 bases, the J end lost 3 bases, and 9 bases lay between the germline ends. The CDR3 protein is CASSYARSNQPQHF. The CDR3 DNA is TGTGCCAGCAGTTATGCCAGATCCAATCAGCCCCAGCATTTT.

The chain couples TRBV6-1 to TRBJ2-3, with 7 bases matching TRBD1. Germline V gene lookup returns CDR1 MNHNS and CDR2 SASEGT. Trimming at V came to 0 bases and at J to 6 bases, leaving 6 bases not matched to a gene. The CDR3 is 15 residues long. The CDR3 spells CASSEAEAGGDTQYF. For the CDR3, the DNA is TGTGCCAGCAGTGAAGCGGAGGCAGGGGGTGATACGCAGTATTTT.

This rearrangement joins TRBV4-2 to TRBJ2-1, with 9 bases fitting TRBD2. From germline, CDR1 is LGHNA and CDR2 YNFKEQ. V shed 0 bases, J shed 4 bases, and the junction held 4 bases outside the gene matches. The length of the CDR3 is 16 residues. In DNA form, the CDR3 reads TGTGCCAGCAGCCAAGACGAGACTAGCGGTTACAATGAGCAGTTCTTC. It specifies CASSQDETSGYNEQFF.

CDR3 protein: CASFPSGASDEQFF. The CDR3 coding sequence is TGCGCCAGCTTCCCCTCAGGGGCCTCAGATGAGCAGTTCTTC. This chain joins TRBV5-1 and TRBJ2-1, with TRBD1 as a possible D gene (6 bases). V was shortened by 7 bases and J by 8 bases, with 19 bases between the two germline ends. CDR1 is SGHRS and CDR2 is YFSETQ in the germline V gene. The CDR3 extends over 14 amino acids.

The V call is TRBV4-1, the J call TRBJ2-4, with TRBD2 as a possible D gene (5 bases). The CDR3 sequence is 16 residues long. The V and J ends lost 3 bases and 0 bases respectively, with 12 bases between them. Germline lookup yields CDR1 MGHRA and CDR2 YSYEKL. The CDR3 is CASSHQGGLAKNIQYF. The CDR3 DNA is TGCGCCAGCAGCCACCAAGGCGGGCTAGCCAAAAACATTCAGTACTTC.

The chain recombines TRBV19 with TRBJ1-2; 9 nucleotides agree with TRBD1. The germline gives CDR1 LNHDA, CDR2 SQIVND (reference sequence). V lost 3 bases, J lost 4 bases, and 3 bases stayed unmatched. This CDR3 is built from 14 residues. The CDR3 sequence is CASSMGQGGYGYTF. The CDR3 DNA is TGTGCCAGTAGTATGGGACAGGGAGGCTATGGCTACACCTTC.

The CDR3 bases are TGCGCCAGCAGCGTCCGGGGATACAATGAGCAGTTCTTC. Residues: CASSVRGYNEQFF. The chain carries TRBV5-1 and TRBJ2-1, with TRBD2 as a possible D gene (5 bases). The V gene lost 4 bases and the J gene lost 4 bases, with 9 bases spanning the gap. This CDR3 has 13 amino acids. Germline CDR1 reads SGHRS; CDR2 reads YFSETQ.

This chain connects TRBV15 to TRBJ2-7, with 15 bases that match TRBD2. There are 15 residues in the CDR3. After removal of 4 bases from V and 5 bases from J, the junction contained 3 bases not matched to a gene. Germline CDR1 and CDR2: LNHNV and YYDKDF (reference sequence). The CDR3 DNA sequence: TGTGCCACCAGCAAGCGGACTAGCGGGAGGGACGAGCAGTACTTC. It encodes CATSKRTSGRDEQYF. The entire variable domain, with the rest obtained from reference TRBV15 and TRBJ2-7, is as follows: DAMVIQNPRYQVTQFGKPVTLSCSQTLNHNVMYWYQQKSSQAPKLLFHYYDKDFNNEADTPDNFQSRRPNTSFCFLDIRSPGLGDTAMYLCATSKRTSGRDEQYFGPGTRLTVT.

The chain combines TRBV19 with TRBJ2-1; 12 nucleotides line up with TRBD2. V lost 7 bases to trimming and J lost 0 bases; unmatched junction nucleotides: 16. The germline V gene encodes CDR1 LNHDA and CDR2 SQIVND (reference sequence). The CDR3 has 20 amino acids. Here the CDR3 reads CASNPAARTSGKSSYNEQFF. CDR3 DNA: TGTGCCAGTAATCCCGCCGCCCGGACTAGCGGGAAGAGCTCCTACAATGAGCAGTTCTTC. The variable domain in full, completed from reference TRBV19 and TRBJ2-1, reads DGGITQSPKYLFRKEGQNVTLSCEQNLNHDAMYWYRQDPGQGLRLIYYSQIVNDFQKGDIAEGYSVSREKKESFPLTVTSAQKNPTAFYLCASNPAARTSGKSSYNEQFFGPGTRLTVL.

The chain uses TRBV25-1 and TRBJ1-2; D possibly corresponds to TRBD1 (5 bases). Trimming cost V 2 bases and J 7 bases, with 11 bases left between them. CDR3 length: 13 residues. CDR1 MGHDK and CDR2 SYGVNS come from the germline V gene. DNA of the CDR3: TGTGCCAGCAGTGAAGGGTTTAGGGGTGGCTACACCTTC. Amino acid sequence: CASSEGFRGGYTF.

The chain links TRBV9 to TRBJ1-4; maybe TRBD1 (5 bases). V gave up 0 bases and J gave up 0 bases, with 9 bases separating them. The CDR3 sequence is 16 residues long. Germline V CDR1 and CDR2: SGDLS, YYNGEE. The CDR3 loop reads CASSVGGLSTNEKLFF. Here the CDR3 DNA reads TGTGCCAGCAGCGTAGGGGGACTATCAACTAATGAAAAACTGTTTTTT. The entire variable domain, with the rest obtained from reference TRBV9 and TRBJ1-4, is as follows: DSGVTQTPKHLITATGQRVTLRCSPRSGDLSVYWYQQSLDQGLQFLIQYYNGEERAKGNILERFSAQQFPDLHSELNLSSLELGDSALYFCASSVGGLSTNEKLFFGSGTQLSVL.

The genes are TRBV6-1 and TRBJ2-2; 8 nucleotides match TRBD1. The CDR3 length is 13 residues. Per the germline V gene, CDR1 is MNHNS and CDR2 is SASEGT. Unmatched junction bases numbered 3, after V lost 6 bases and J lost 6 bases. The CDR3 DNA reads as TGTGCCAGCAGGATGACAGGGGCCGGGGAGCTGTTTTTT. This sequence encodes CASRMTGAGELFF.

Here the CDR3 reads CASSPGTASSYEQYF. The CDR3 nucleotides read TGCGCCAGCAGCCCTGGGACAGCGAGCTCCTACGAGCAGTACTTC. The rearrangement links TRBV4-1 to TRBJ2-5; 7 bases map to TRBD1. The end of the DNA fits TRBJ2-7 better, so the J call may be wrong. Per germline, CDR1 MGHRA and CDR2 YSYEKL. The CDR3 loop spans 15 amino acids.

The chain uses TRBV5-6 and TRBJ2-7, with 8 bases identical to TRBD1. The CDR3 has 14 residues. Germline values: CDR1 SGHDT, CDR2 YYEEEE. J gave up 5 bases and V 4 bases, and 8 bases lay outside the gene matches. CDR3 amino acids: CASSPGTGRHEQYV. The CDR3 coding sequence is TGTGCCAGCAGCCCTGGGACAGGTCGGCACGAGCAGTACGTC.

Concerning this clone itself: The sample holds other DNA sequences that translate to the same CDR3. J is TRBJ2-5 and V is TRBV4-1; TRBD2 might be the D (5 bases). This CDR3 comprises 14 residues. Germline lookup yields CDR1 MGHRA and CDR2 YSYEKL. Deletions cut 3 bases from V and 1 base from J, with 9 bases between. The CDR3 nucleotides read TGCGCCAGCAGCCATCCGGACTTCCAAGAGACCCAGTACTTC. It yields the protein CASSHPDFQETQYF.

The CDR3 protein is CAISEEGASWNEQFF. The CDR3, as DNA: TGTGCCATCAGTGAGGAGGGGGCCTCCTGGAATGAGCAGTTCTTC. V usage is TRBV10-3 and J usage is TRBJ2-1, with TRBD1 identical over 7 bases. After removal of 2 bases from V and 7 bases from J, the junction contained 8 bases not matched to a gene. Germline V gene lookup returns CDR1 ENHRY and CDR2 SYGVKD. CDR3 length: 15 amino acids.

The V gene is TRBV2, the J gene TRBJ2-7; 8 bases agree with TRBD2. The CDR3 sequence is 14 residues long. J gave up 6 bases and V 4 bases, and 8 bases lay outside the gene matches. Germline-derived CDR1 and CDR2 are SNHLY and FYNNEI. CDR3 DNA: TGTGCCAGCAGTGGGGGACTAGAGGATGTCGAGCAGTACGTC. This translates into CASSGGLEDVEQYV.

The CDR3 region is CASSLDPQGWYNEQFF. The CDR3 DNA sequence: TGTGCCAGCAGCTTAGATCCCCAGGGATGGTACAATGAGCAGTTCTTC. The rearrangement joins TRBV11-2 to TRBJ2-1; tentative D call: TRBD1 (5 bases). The CDR3 is 16 amino acids. V was cut by 0 bases and J by 4 bases, with 13 bases left in between. Germline V lookup: CDR1 SGHAT, CDR2 FQNNGV.

This chain connects TRBV11-3 to TRBJ2-3, with 8 bases that match TRBD2. Trimming removed 0 bases from V and 4 bases from J; junction bases left unmatched: 15. Germline V lookup: CDR1 SGHNT, CDR2 YENEEA. The CDR3 is made up of 19 amino acids. CDR3 coding DNA: TGTGCCAGCAGCTTAGAAGGAGGGGGGGCTAGCGGGCCTCCAGATACGCAGTATTTT. Translating gives CASSLEGGGASGPPDTQYF.